Listed here are 3 T cell receptor beta chains from one sample, sequenced in a study of blood T cell repertoires in COVID-19. Data came from immunoSEQ multiplex PCR; TCRdb stores just in-frame clones and leaves some out. This sample has about 380,000 clones, with 70% to 90% found just once. The sample taken for sequencing was peripheral blood. These receptor sequences come from a man aged 35-49 years with acute or convalescent COVID-19.

This chain connects TRBV19 to TRBJ2-6, with D uncertain. Germline V CDR1 and CDR2: LNHDA, SQIVND (reference sequence). The CDR3 length is 16 residues. The V gene lost 5 bases and the J gene lost 0 bases, with 11 bases spanning the gap. Here the CDR3 reads CASSSLVSSGANVLTF. The CDR3 DNA is TGTGCCAGTAGTTCTCTTGTGAGCTCTGGGGCCAACGTCCTGACTTTC.

The rearrangement uses TRBV7-6 and TRBJ2-7, with TRBD1 matching 9 bases. V lost 1 base to trimming and J lost 0 bases; unmatched junction nucleotides: 13. The CDR3 is made up of 19 amino acids. Germline values: CDR1 SGHVS, CDR2 FNYEAQ. The CDR3 DNA reads as TGTGCCAGCAGCTTAGGTCGGGGACAGGGTAGTCAGAGCTCCTACGAGCAGTACTTC. Encoded protein: CASSLGRGQGSQSSYEQYF.

This clone was observed a handful of times. This chain connects TRBV6-6 to TRBJ1-5, with D perhaps matching TRBD1 (6 bases). The ends were cut back, 9 bases at V and 2 bases at J, with 11 bases in the middle. Germline CDR1 MNHNY, CDR2 SVGAGI (reference sequence). The CDR3 contains 13 residues. The DNA of the CDR3 is TGTGCCAGTTATAACAGGGGCAATCAGCCCCAGCATTTT. It specifies CASYNRGNQPQHF.